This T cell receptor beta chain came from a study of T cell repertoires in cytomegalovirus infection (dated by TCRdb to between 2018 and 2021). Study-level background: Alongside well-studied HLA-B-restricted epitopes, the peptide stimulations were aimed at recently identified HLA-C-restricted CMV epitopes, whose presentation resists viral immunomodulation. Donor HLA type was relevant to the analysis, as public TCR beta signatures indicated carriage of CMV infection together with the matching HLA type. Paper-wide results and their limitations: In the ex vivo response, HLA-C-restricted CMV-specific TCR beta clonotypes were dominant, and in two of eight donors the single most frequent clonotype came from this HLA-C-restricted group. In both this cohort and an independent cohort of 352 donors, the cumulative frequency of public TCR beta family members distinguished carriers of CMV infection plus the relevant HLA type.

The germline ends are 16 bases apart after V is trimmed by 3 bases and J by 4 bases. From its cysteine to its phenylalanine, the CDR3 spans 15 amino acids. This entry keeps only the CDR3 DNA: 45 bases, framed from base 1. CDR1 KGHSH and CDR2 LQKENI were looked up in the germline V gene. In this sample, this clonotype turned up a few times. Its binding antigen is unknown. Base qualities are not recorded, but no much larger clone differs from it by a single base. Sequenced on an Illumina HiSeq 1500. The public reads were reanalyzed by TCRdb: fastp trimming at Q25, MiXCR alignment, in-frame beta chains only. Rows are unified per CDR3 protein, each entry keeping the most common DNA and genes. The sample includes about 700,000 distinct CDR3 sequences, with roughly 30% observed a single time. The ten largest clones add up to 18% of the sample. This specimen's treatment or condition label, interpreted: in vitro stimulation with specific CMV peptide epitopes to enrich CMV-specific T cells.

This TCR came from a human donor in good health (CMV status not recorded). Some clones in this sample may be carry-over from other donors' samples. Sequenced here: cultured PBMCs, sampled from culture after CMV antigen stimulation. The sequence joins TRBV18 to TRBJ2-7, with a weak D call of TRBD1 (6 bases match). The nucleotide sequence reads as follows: TGTGCCAGCTCACCCTTCCCAGGGGCCTCGTACGAGCAGTACTTC. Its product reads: CASSPFPGASYEQYF.